This passage covers 29 T cell receptor beta chains from one sample sequenced in a study of cytomegalovirus exposure and HLA in healthy donors. PCR employed 60 Vbeta and 13 Jbeta primers. Data came from immunoSEQ multiplex PCR; TCRdb stores just in-frame clones and leaves some out. Here the sample spans 35,000 to 55,000 clones, over 55% being singletons. The material sequenced was PBMCs. Receptors originate from a man aged 55 to 70 in good health and CMV-seropositive.

This clone was seen a few times. The CDR3 DNA is TGTGCCAGCAACGGACTCGATTCTTGGGATGAGCAGTTCTTC. It is translated as CASNGLDSWDEQFF. The gene calls are TRBV6-1 and TRBJ2-1, with D perhaps TRBD2 (5 bases). V shed 7 bases and J shed 8 bases, with 18 bases lying between them. The CDR3 is 14 residues long. The germline CDR1 and CDR2 sequences are MNHNS and SASEGT.

This clone showed up just once. The gene calls are TRBV14 and TRBJ1-1; D is unresolved. CDR3 length: 12 amino acids. The germline V and J ends were trimmed by 5 bases and 4 bases, with 8 bases remaining between them. Looked up from germline, CDR1 is SGHDN and CDR2 is FVKESK. Here the CDR3 DNA reads TGTGCCAGCAGCTCCACGGGCACTGAAGCTTTCTTT. Translated, it gives CASSSTGTEAFF.

The sample holds a few counts of this clone. The CDR3 nucleotides read TGTGCCAGCAGTGAAGACCACACCGAGCAGTACTTC. Amino acids: CASSEDHTEQYF. This chain joins TRBV2 and TRBJ2-7, with D unresolved. Trimming took off 1 base at V and 6 bases at J, with 7 bases between the two ends. Germline loops: CDR1 SNHLY, CDR2 FYNNEI. The CDR3 covers 12 residues.

V usage is TRBV10-3 and J usage is TRBJ2-5, with 7 positions matching TRBD2. The V and J ends lost 0 bases and 2 bases, in that order; junction bases with no gene match: 12. The length of the CDR3 is 18 residues. Germline V gene sequence: CDR1 ENHRY, CDR2 SYGVKD. The CDR3, as DNA: TGTGCCATCAGTGAGTCTTGGGGTGCTAGCGGACTTCAAGAGACCCAGTACTTC. This translates into CAISESWGASGLQETQYF.

Concerning this clone itself: At one end the junction does not follow the germline gene, possibly because of a read error. This rearrangement joins TRBV28 to TRBJ2-7; 8 bases are a match to TRBD1. Germline V lookup: CDR1 MDHEN, CDR2 SYDVKM. This CDR3 is 13 amino acids long. CDR3 nucleotide sequence: TGTGCCAGCAGTTTCCGGGACAGGCCGACGCCACATTTC. Translating it yields CASSFRDRPTPHF.

The V and J genes are TRBV29-1 and TRBJ2-1; 8 nucleotides align to TRBD1. CDR3 length: 15 amino acids. V shed 1 base and J 8 bases; nucleotides not matched to a gene: 10. Germline values: CDR1 SQVTM, CDR2 ANQGSEA. In nucleotides, the CDR3 is TGCAGCGTTGAAGGTCTGACAGGGGATGAGGATGAGCAGTTCTTC. This encodes CSVEGLTGDEDEQFF.

The V gene is TRBV7-2, the J gene TRBJ1-2; 7 bases are shared with TRBD1. The CDR3 has 13 residues. The germline V gene encodes CDR1 SGHTA and CDR2 FQGNSA. With V trimmed by 5 bases and J by 4 bases, 4 bases remained unmatched. The CDR3 DNA reads TGTGCCAGCAGCCCGGGACAGCTCTATGGCTACACCTTC. This gives the protein CASSPGQLYGYTF.

The chain uses TRBV19 and TRBJ2-7; 8 bases fit TRBD2. This CDR3 comprises 19 residues. V gave up 0 bases and J gave up 6 bases; unmatched junction bases: 19. Germline V lookup: CDR1 LNHDA, CDR2 SQIVND (reference sequence). CDR3 loop: CASSIDLGERERKYSEQYF. CDR3 in DNA: TGTGCCAGTAGTATAGACCTAGGCGAGCGGGAGAGGAAATATAGCGAGCAGTACTTC. The full variable domain, in which reference TRBV19 and TRBJ2-7 provide the parts outside the CDR3, is DGGITQSPKYLFRKEGQNVTLSCEQNLNHDAMYWYRQDPGQGLRLIYYSQIVNDFQKGDIAEGYSVSREKKESFPLTVTSAQKNPTAFYLCASSIDLGERERKYSEQYFGPGTRLTVT.

The chain combines TRBV29-1 with TRBJ2-5; 7 bases are a match to TRBD2. Germline V gene data show CDR1 as SQVTM and CDR2 as ANQGSEA. This CDR3 has 17 residues. V shed 0 bases and J 4 bases; nucleotides not matched to a gene: 14. As DNA, the CDR3 is TGCAGCGTTGAAGAGTGGGAGGGCGCGGGAGTTATAGAGACCCAGTACTTC. Amino acid sequence: CSVEEWEGAGVIETQYF.

The rearrangement joins TRBV2 to TRBJ1-2; D is ambiguous. CDR3 length equals 11 residues. CDR1 is SNHLY, CDR2 FYNNEI, per germline. The V end was cut by 3 bases, the J end by 9 bases, with 8 bases between. The CDR3 sequence: CASSDLPSYTF. CDR3 nucleotide sequence: TGTGCCAGCAGTGATCTTCCTAGCTACACCTTC.

Points on this clone: Mismatch with germline at one junction end may stem from a read error. The chain has TRBV30 and TRBJ2-1, with 9 nucleotides matching TRBD2. Germline CDR1 and CDR2: GTSNPN and SVGIG (reference sequence). The CDR3 has 13 residues. The CDR3 protein is CALTSGSSNEQFF. The CDR3, as DNA: TGTGCCTTAACTAGCGGGTCCTCCAATGAGCAGTTCTTC. The full variable domain, in which reference TRBV30 and TRBJ2-1 provide the parts outside the CDR3, is SQTIHQWPATLVQPVGSPLSLECTVEGTSNPNLYWYRQAAGRGLQLLFYSVGIGQISSEVPQNLSASRPQDRQFILSSKKLLLSDSGFYLCALTSGSSNEQFFGPGTRLTVL.

The sample holds a few counts of this clone. The chain has TRBV27 and TRBJ2-7, with D maybe TRBD1 (5 bases). V shed 3 bases and J shed 6 bases, with 9 bases lying between them. This CDR3 has 12 amino acids. CDR1 and CDR2 (germline): MNHEY, SMNVEV (reference sequence). CDR3 loop: CASSFQGSEQYF. CDR3 DNA: TGTGCCAGCAGTTTTCAGGGATCCGAGCAGTACTTC.

The table lists this clone with a count of one. The CDR3 loop reads CASTGTGYNQPQHF. DNA for the CDR3: TGTGCCAGTACCGGGACAGGGTACAATCAGCCCCAGCATTTT. J is TRBJ1-5 and V is TRBV19; 9 nucleotides agree with TRBD1. The CDR3 sequence is 14 residues long. The V and J ends lost 7 bases and 3 bases, in that order; junction bases with no gene match: 4. The germline V gene encodes CDR1 LNHDA and CDR2 SQIVND (reference sequence).

This clone occurred once. V and J are TRBV11-3 and TRBJ2-1; TRBD2 aligns across 13 bases. The CDR3 is 14 residues long. The V gene end was trimmed by 5 bases and the J gene end by 16 bases; junction bases not matched to a gene: 11. Germline V gene data show CDR1 as SGHNT and CDR2 as YENEEA. The CDR3, as DNA: TGTGCCAGCAGCCCCTCTGGACTAGCGGGAGACGTCTTCTTC. Protein product: CASSPSGLAGDVFF.

The rearrangement joins TRBV18 to TRBJ2-2; no clear D. Trimming removed 3 bases from V and 3 bases from J, with 8 bases in between. Per the germline V gene, CDR1 is KGHSH and CDR2 is LQKENI. The CDR3 contains 14 residues. In DNA form, the CDR3 reads TGTGCCAGCTCACCTCCCCGAGACACCGGGGAGCTGTTTTTT. Amino acids: CASSPPRDTGELFF.

In its sample, this clone was seen a few times. This chain uses TRBV14 with TRBJ2-4; no clear D. CDR3 length: 15 amino acids. Germline V gene sequence: CDR1 SGHDN, CDR2 FVKESK. V was shortened by 1 base and J by 4 bases, with 11 bases between the two germline ends. CDR3 in DNA: TGTGCCAGCAGCCAAGGAGTCTGGGCAAAAAACATTCAGTACTTC. It codes for CASSQGVWAKNIQYF. Looking up the rest from reference TRBV14 and TRBJ2-4 gives the full variable domain: EAGVTQFPSHSVIEKGQTVTLRCDPISGHDNLYWYRRVMGKEIKFLLHFVKESKQDESGMPNNRFLAERTGGTYSTLKVQPAELEDSGVYFCASSQGVWAKNIQYFGAGTRLSVL.

The chain carries TRBV7-2 and TRBJ2-7; TRBD1 matches 11 bases. Per the germline V gene, CDR1 is SGHTA and CDR2 is FQGNSA. The CDR3 loop spans 14 amino acids. V shed 7 bases, J shed 6 bases, and the junction held 8 bases outside the gene matches. In DNA form, the CDR3 reads TGTGCCAGCACCTGGGACAGGGGGTCTTCCGAGCAGTACTTC. Translated, it gives CASTWDRGSSEQYF.

V is TRBV4-3 and J is TRBJ2-7, with D unclear. The CDR3 has 13 amino acids. Trimming pared 2 bases from V and 2 bases from J, leaving 7 bases between. Looked up from germline, CDR1 is LGHNA and CDR2 is YSLEER. CDR3 protein: CASSQNLAYEQYF. The CDR3, as DNA: TGCGCCAGCAGCCAAAATTTAGCCTACGAGCAGTACTTC.

The V call is TRBV11-3, the J call TRBJ1-1; TRBD1 agrees at 8 bases. This CDR3 contains 13 residues. Trimming removed 3 bases from V and 4 bases from J; junction bases left unmatched: 1. CDR1 and CDR2 from the germline V gene are SGHNT and YENEEA. The CDR3 sequence: CASSLDRVTEAFF. The CDR3 nucleotides read TGTGCCAGCAGCTTGGACAGGGTCACTGAAGCTTTCTTT.

This clone was found a few times. The V call is TRBV18, the J call TRBJ2-5; no clear D gene. Germline V gene data show CDR1 as KGHSH and CDR2 as LQKENI. There are 13 residues in the CDR3. Trimming pared 6 bases from V and 0 bases from J, leaving 8 bases between. The DNA of the CDR3 is TGTGCCAGCTCTATGCGGAACCAAGAGACCCAGTACTTC. It is translated as CASSMRNQETQYF.

This clone was seen only a few times. This chain joins TRBV5-4 and TRBJ2-1; D ambiguous. From germline, CDR1 is SGHNT and CDR2 YYREEE (reference sequence). This CDR3 region has 15 residues. V dropped 4 bases and J dropped 6 bases, with 17 bases sitting between them. The CDR3 DNA reads as TGTGCCAGCAGCCAAACTGGGTTTAGAGGCAATGAGCAGTTCTTC. It specifies CASSQTGFRGNEQFF.

The gene calls are TRBV29-1 and TRBJ2-7, with 9 bases aligning to TRBD1. The CDR3 is 14 amino acids. V dropped 4 bases and J dropped 3; count of bases not matched to a gene: 7. In germline, CDR1 is SQVTM, CDR2 ANQGSEA. CDR3: CSVVHGTGIYEQYF. As DNA, the CDR3 is TGCAGCGTTGTTCACGGGACAGGGATCTACGAGCAGTACTTC.

The chain links TRBV27 to TRBJ1-5; a possible D gene is TRBD1 (6 bases). The CDR3 consists of 13 residues. Germline loops: CDR1 MNHEY, CDR2 SMNVEV (reference sequence). Trimming cost V 4 bases and J 3 bases, with 7 bases left between them. The CDR3 DNA reads as TGTGCCAGCAGTTGGACAGACAATCAGCCCCAGCATTTT. It is translated as CASSWTDNQPQHF.

CDR3 in DNA: TGTGCCACCAGCAGAGTTGGGATGGACAGGGGAGGCTATGGCTACACCTTC. It encodes CATSRVGMDRGGYGYTF. The chain couples TRBV15 to TRBJ1-2; 9 nucleotides match TRBD1. With 1 base clipped from V and 4 bases from J, the junction kept 10 bases outside the gene matches. The CDR3 is 17 amino acids. In germline, CDR1 is LNHNV, CDR2 YYDKDF (reference sequence).

CDR3 sequence reads: CASSGQGAGEQFF. CDR3 nucleotides: TGCGCCAGCAGCGGACAGGGGGCTGGTGAGCAGTTCTTC. V is TRBV10-1 and J is TRBJ2-1; 11 bases are a match to TRBD1. Germline loops: CDR1 WNHNN, CDR2 SYGVQD (reference sequence). This CDR3 comprises 13 residues. V dropped 6 bases and J dropped 9; count of bases not matched to a gene: 4.

This sequence joins TRBV10-3 and TRBJ1-2, with D unclear. The CDR3 is 13 amino acids. Germline loops: CDR1 ENHRY, CDR2 SYGVKD. V shed 3 bases and J shed 7 bases, with 12 bases lying between them. The CDR3 loop reads CAISEPGSGGYTF. The CDR3 DNA follows: TGTGCCATCAGTGAACCGGGGAGTGGTGGCTACACCTTC.

The genes are TRBV6-5 and TRBJ1-2, with TRBD1 identical over 8 bases. The CDR3 runs 14 residues. Germline V CDR1 and CDR2: MNHEY, SVGAGI. Trimming cost V 2 bases and J 6 bases; bases outside gene matches: 5. CDR3 sequence: CASSYQTGVDGYTF. CDR3 DNA: TGTGCCAGCAGTTACCAGACAGGGGTGGATGGCTACACCTTC.

The chain links TRBV30 to TRBJ2-3; 9 nucleotides match TRBD1. The CDR3 contains 14 residues. The germline V gene has CDR1 GTSNPN and CDR2 SVGIG (reference sequence). V was clipped by 2 bases and J by 4 bases; unmatched bases: 4. In DNA, the CDR3 is TGTGCCTGGAGTTGGGACAGGGACTCAGATACGCAGTATTTT. Translation: CAWSWDRDSDTQYF.

The chain employs TRBV6-1 and TRBJ2-3; no clear D gene. Trimming cost V 4 bases and J 4 bases, with 9 bases left between them. The CDR3 spans 13 residues. CDR1 is MNHNS and CDR2 is SASEGT in the germline V gene. The CDR3 sequence: CASSGGEPDTQYF. The DNA for the CDR3 is TGTGCCAGCAGTGGTGGAGAGCCAGATACGCAGTATTTT.